The source of this TCR beta chain is a study of blood T cell repertoires in COVID-19. In the original workflow: Researchers report that nucleated cell counts were estimated from reference gene primer amplification. This table comes from immunoSEQ multiplex PCR, and its TCRdb copy is limited to in-frame clones, with some not included. V, J and clone size reflect that table, while D and trimming were determined from the DNA. The table lists 100,000 to 150,000 clones, over 60% of them singletons. CDR1 and CDR2 from the germline V gene are SEHNR and FQNEAQ (reference sequence). CDR3 length equals 15 residues. V shed 5 bases, J shed 3 bases, and the junction held 6 bases outside the gene matches.

The sequenced material came from peripheral blood. The sequence derives from a woman between 65 and 79 years old with acute or convalescent COVID-19. The V call is TRBV7-9, the J call TRBJ1-2; TRBD1 matches 10 bases. The CDR3 sequence: CASSQGQGNHYGYTF. The CDR3 nucleotides are TGTGCCAGCAGCCAGGGACAGGGGAATCACTATGGCTACACCTTC.